The next 14 T cell receptor beta chains were all read from a single sample in a study of pediatric ulcerative colitis. Profiling relied on immunoSEQ multiplex PCR, and the TCRdb table lists in-frame clones only, not all of them. The sample lists 59,000 or so clones; 70% to 85% were seen once. Source material: blood. The receptor set was obtained from a boy aged 10-17 years with moderate ulcerative colitis.

The chain uses TRBV19 and TRBJ2-2; TRBD2 aligns across 10 bases. Germline V lookup: CDR1 LNHDA, CDR2 SQIVND (reference sequence). This CDR3 has 14 residues. Trimming cost V 6 bases and J 7 bases; bases outside gene matches: 5. This chain's CDR3 is CASRRAGGSGELFF. The CDR3 coding sequence is TGTGCCAGTAGACGAGCGGGAGGGAGCGGGGAGCTGTTTTTT.

The chain has TRBV9 and TRBJ2-5, with 10 positions matching TRBD2. J lost 5 bases, V lost 0 bases, and 25 bases had no gene match. The CDR3 extends over 22 amino acids. Germline V gene lookup returns CDR1 SGDLS and CDR2 YYNGEE. CDR3 residues: CASSVGLSGLGSGRAFGETQYF. Here the CDR3 DNA reads TGTGCCAGCAGCGTAGGACTTTCGGGGTTGGGAAGCGGGAGGGCTTTCGGGGAGACCCAGTACTTC.

The chain recombines TRBV4-1 with TRBJ2-7, with D possibly being TRBD1 or TRBD2 (5 bases each). CDR1 is MGHRA and CDR2 is YSYEKL in the germline V gene. The CDR3 spans 15 residues. V lost 6 bases, J lost 3 bases, and 18 bases lay in between. The CDR3 DNA is TGCGCCAGCAGTCCAGGGACGCCGGGGATCTACGAGCAGTACTTC. Amino acids: CASSPGTPGIYEQYF.

This clone was picked up one time. The J gene is TRBJ2-5, the V gene TRBV27; D call uncertain. Between the trimmed V and J ends, which lost 5 bases and 5 bases, there was a span of 9 bases. Germline CDR1 and CDR2: MNHEY and SMNVEV (reference sequence). This CDR3 is 12 amino acids long. The CDR3 spells CASSQTQETQYF. The CDR3 DNA sequence: TGTGCCAGCAGTCAAACACAGGAGACCCAGTACTTC.

The V call is TRBV29-1, the J call TRBJ2-1; no definite D call. Trimming pared 8 bases from V and 4 bases from J, leaving 12 bases between. The CDR3 extends over 12 amino acids. CDR1 is SQVTM, CDR2 ANQGSEA, per germline. As DNA, the CDR3 is TGCAGCCCTACCTATGGGTACAATGAGCAGTTCTTC. Amino acid sequence: CSPTYGYNEQFF.

This chain links TRBV2 with TRBJ2-3, with D perhaps TRBD1 (6 bases). From germline, CDR1 is SNHLY and CDR2 FYNNEI. Trimming cost V 6 bases and J 0 bases, with 13 bases left between them. There are 15 residues in the CDR3. The CDR3 DNA follows: TGTGCCAGCAGAGTCAAAGGACAGAGCACAGATACGCAGTATTTT. Translating it yields CASRVKGQSTDTQYF.

V and J are TRBV11-2 and TRBJ1-1, with unresolved D. Trimming left V 5 bases short and J 4 bases short, with 17 bases between. Germline V gene sequence: CDR1 SGHAT, CDR2 FQNNGV. The CDR3 is made up of 15 amino acids. CDR3 protein: CASSPVSLRVTEAFF. DNA of the CDR3: TGTGCCAGCAGCCCGGTGTCCCTCAGAGTCACTGAAGCTTTCTTT.

This sequence joins TRBV5-1 and TRBJ1-5; TRBD1 might be the D (6 bases). The germline V and J ends were trimmed by 0 bases and 4 bases, with 11 bases remaining between them. This CDR3 region has 15 residues. Germline values: CDR1 SGHRS, CDR2 YFSETQ. This CDR3 reads CASSLAGVSNQPQHF. CDR3 nucleotides: TGCGCCAGCAGCTTGGCAGGGGTTAGTAATCAGCCCCAGCATTTT.

This rearrangement joins TRBV19 to TRBJ2-7; 7 bases map to TRBD2. This CDR3 is built from 15 residues. CDR1 is LNHDA and CDR2 is SQIVND in the germline V gene (reference sequence). With 5 bases clipped from V and 2 bases from J, the junction kept 9 bases outside the gene matches. The CDR3 DNA is TGTGCCAGTAGTCCCGCTGAGACTAGCCCCTACGAGCAGTACTTC. Translating it yields CASSPAETSPYEQYF. The full variable domain, in which reference TRBV19 and TRBJ2-7 provide the parts outside the CDR3, is DGGITQSPKYLFRKEGQNVTLSCEQNLNHDAMYWYRQDPGQGLRLIYYSQIVNDFQKGDIAEGYSVSREKKESFPLTVTSAQKNPTAFYLCASSPAETSPYEQYFGPGTRLTVT.

The chain carries TRBV28 and TRBJ2-1, with 16 bases aligning to TRBD2. CDR1 and CDR2 from the germline V gene are MDHEN and SYDVKM. The junction had 8 bases not matched to a gene; V was cut back by 5 bases and J by 7 bases. CDR3 length equals 17 residues. DNA for the CDR3: TGTGCCAGCAGTCCGGCCGGGACTAGCGGGGGGGCGAATGAGCAGTTCTTC. Its protein is CASSPAGTSGGANEQFF.

The genes are TRBV5-4 and TRBJ1-1, with D possibly being TRBD1 (5 bases). V lost 2 bases and J lost 4, with 12 bases in between. The CDR3 has 14 residues. Germline loops: CDR1 SGHNT, CDR2 YYREEE (reference sequence). The CDR3 region is CASSLSGLRTEAFF. The CDR3 DNA sequence: TGTGCCAGCAGCTTATCAGGGTTACGCACTGAAGCTTTCTTT.

V usage is TRBV19 and J usage is TRBJ1-5, with D hard to call. The CDR3 is made up of 14 amino acids. Germline V gives CDR1 LNHDA, CDR2 SQIVND (reference sequence). V was trimmed by 3 bases and J by 7 bases, leaving 13 bases between them. DNA of the CDR3: TGTGCCAGTAGTATTCGTCCTGAGCGGCAGCCCCAGCATTTT. Its protein product is CASSIRPERQPQHF. The entire variable domain, with the rest obtained from reference TRBV19 and TRBJ1-5, is as follows: DGGITQSPKYLFRKEGQNVTLSCEQNLNHDAMYWYRQDPGQGLRLIYYSQIVNDFQKGDIAEGYSVSREKKESFPLTVTSAQKNPTAFYLCASSIRPERQPQHFGDGTRLSIL.

The chain is built from TRBV7-7 and TRBJ2-7; D may match TRBD1 or TRBD2 (5 bases each). V dropped 3 bases and J dropped 0 bases, with 9 bases sitting between them. This CDR3 is 14 amino acids long. Looked up from germline, CDR1 is SSHAT and CDR2 is FNYEAQ (reference sequence). The CDR3 sequence is CASSFGGDSYEQYF. In DNA form, the CDR3 reads TGTGCCAGCAGCTTTGGGGGAGACTCCTACGAGCAGTACTTC.

V is TRBV30 and J is TRBJ2-1; D unresolved. Trimming removed 0 bases from V and 10 bases from J, with 13 bases in between. The CDR3 has 13 residues. CDR1 and CDR2 from the germline V gene are GTSNPN and SVGIG (reference sequence). CDR3: CAWSVISSMEQFF. Written as DNA, the CDR3 is TGTGCCTGGAGTGTAATTAGCAGTATGGAGCAGTTCTTC.